This T cell receptor beta chain was sequenced during a study of OX40 agonist ivuxolimab in advanced cancers. Study as a whole: Participants could have had prior anti-PD-1, anti-PD-L1 or anti-CTLA-4 therapy, and less than 45% had some.

Comment on this clone: Its antigen is not identified.

The germline gives CDR1 MDHEN, CDR2 SYDVKM. Trimming took off 4 bases at V and 0 bases at J, with 12 bases between the two ends. CDR3 length equals 16 residues. General study findings and limits: The authors did not determine the antigen specificity of the expanded peripheral T cells.

Some clones are missing from TCRdb's copy, which holds only in-frame ones; the method was immunoSEQ multiplex PCR. The table lists about 5,100 clones, roughly three fifths of them singletons. At cycle 4 day 1, cycle 7 day 1, and baseline, blood was sampled. This clonotype was obtained from an adult with an advanced solid tumor such as melanoma, head and neck, liver or kidney cancer. The input for sequencing was CD4+ or CD8+ T cells sorted from blood, taken in a trial of the OX40 agonist ivuxolimab. This chain uses TRBV28 with TRBJ1-4; no reliable D call. The CDR3 sequence: CASSYLDSATNEKLFF. The CDR3 DNA reads TGTGCCAGCAGTTACCTGGACTCCGCAACTAATGAAAAACTGTTTTTT.